This T cell receptor beta chain was found in a study of blood T cell repertoires in COVID-19. The CDR3 runs 13 residues. CDR1 and CDR2 from the germline V gene are LNHNV and YYDKDF (reference sequence). Trimming pared 8 bases from V and 3 bases from J, leaving 13 bases between. Sequencing used immunoSEQ multiplex PCR; TCRdb keeps in-frame clones, though not all of them. Of approximately 11,000 clones listed, around 90% are singletons. Material for sequencing was peripheral blood. This clonotype originated in a human donor in a cohort sampled during active COVID-19. The J gene is TRBJ1-1, the V gene TRBV15; the D is unclear. The CDR3 bases are TGTGCCACCTCGCGAGGGTTTGACACTGAAGCTTTCTTT. This codes for CATSRGFDTEAFF.